The 5 T cell receptor beta chains below all came from one sample that was sequenced in a study of blood T cell repertoires in COVID-19. Sequenced by immunoSEQ multiplex PCR; TCRdb stores in-frame clones only, minus some. The sample holds over 150,000 clones, 75% to 85% seen once. Input material: PBMCs or T cells enriched from blood (not recorded which). Receptor source: a middle-aged man who had recovered from COVID-19.

The CDR3 DNA sequence: TGTGCCAGCAGTTGGGACACCCTGAACACTGAAGCTTTCTTT. This translates into CASSWDTLNTEAFF. The chain links TRBV6-5 to TRBJ1-1, with a weak D call TRBD1 (6 bases). The V gene lost 4 bases and the J gene lost 0 bases, with 9 bases spanning the gap. From germline, CDR1 is MNHEY and CDR2 SVGAGI. The CDR3 sequence is 14 residues long.

The V and J genes are TRBV10-3 and TRBJ1-5; TRBD1 matches at 9 bases. From germline, CDR1 is ENHRY and CDR2 SYGVKD. The CDR3 spans 15 residues. V shed 6 bases, J shed 4 bases, and the junction held 7 bases outside the gene matches. The CDR3 coding sequence is TGTGCCATCAGAAAAGACAGGGGGGAAAATCAGCCCCAGCATTTT. Its translation is CAIRKDRGENQPQHF.

The rearrangement links TRBV18 to TRBJ1-1; TRBD1 matches at 9 bases. The trim removed 4 bases at V and 4 bases at J, leaving 4 bases unmatched. The CDR3 spans 14 residues. Germline CDR1 and CDR2: KGHSH and LQKENI. CDR3: CASSLDRGSTEAFF. The CDR3, as DNA: TGTGCCAGCTCACTGGACAGGGGAAGCACTGAAGCTTTCTTT.

The V call is TRBV7-2, the J call TRBJ2-1, with 11 bases matching TRBD2. V gave up 3 bases and J gave up 6 bases; unmatched junction bases: 1. This CDR3 is 14 amino acids long. Germline loops: CDR1 SGHTA, CDR2 FQGNSA. For the CDR3, the DNA is TGTGCCAGCAGCTTCCTAGCGGGAGGCAATGAGCAGTTCTTC. This translates into CASSFLAGGNEQFF.

V is TRBV10-2 and J is TRBJ2-3; 9 bases are a match to TRBD1. CDR3 length: 16 amino acids. The germline gives CDR1 WSHSY, CDR2 SAAADI. With 3 bases clipped from V and 5 bases from J, the junction kept 9 bases outside the gene matches. The CDR3 sequence: CASSERTGARGDTQYF. CDR3 sequence (DNA): TGCGCCAGCAGTGAAAGGACAGGGGCAAGGGGAGATACGCAGTATTTT.